This T cell receptor beta chain was observed in a study of blood T cell repertoires in COVID-19. The V end lost 5 bases, the J end lost 9 bases, and 7 bases lay between the germline ends. Germline-derived CDR1 and CDR2 are DFQATT and SNEGSKA (reference sequence). The CDR3 runs 10 residues. Produced via immunoSEQ multiplex PCR; TCRdb's table is partial and in-frame only. In the table there are approximately 150,000 clones, about three quarters of which are singletons. The gene calls are TRBV20-1 and TRBJ1-4, with D hard to call. The sequenced material came from peripheral blood. The receptor was derived from a woman aged 55-70 years with acute or convalescent COVID-19. CDR3: CSALNKKLFF. The CDR3 bases are TGCAGTGCTCTAAATAAAAAACTGTTTTTT.